Listed below are T cell receptor beta chains from one sample, sequenced in a study of cytomegalovirus exposure and HLA in healthy donors. The repertoire was sequenced with immunoSEQ multiplex PCR; TCRdb's copy has only in-frame clones and lacks some. The sample holds approximately 170,000 clones; 70% to 80% are singletons and the top ten take roughly 1.9%. The sequencing sample was made of PBMCs. The receptors here all came from a woman in her twenties or thirties in good health and CMV-seropositive. Both conserved end residues are part of each CDR3. The D gene is left open where the match is weak. Clone size is given for some rows only: seen once, a few or many times, or a class if the clone is expanded.

j_gene,v_gene,d_gene,abundance,CDR3nt,CDR3aa
TRBJ2-7,TRBV6-6,-,-,TGTGCCAGCAGGCGGAGGGAATCCTACGAGCAGTACTTC,CASRRRESYEQYF
TRBJ2-7,TRBV6-6,TRBD1,-,TGTGCCAGCAGTTCGACAGGGGACTCCTACGAGCAGTACTTC,CASSSTGDSYEQYF
TRBJ2-3,TRBV6-6,TRBD1,-,TGTGCCAGCAGTTACCGACAGGGAGGCACAGATACGCAGTATTTT,CASSYRQGGTDTQYF
TRBJ1-5,TRBV7-2,-,-,TGTGCCAGCAGCTCACTTACCCCTACGTCCCAGCATTTT,CASSSLTPTSQHF
TRBJ2-7,TRBV7-9,-,-,TGTGCCAGCAGCTTTGGAGATTACGAGCAGTACTTC,CASSFGDYEQYF
TRBJ1-2,TRBV2,TRBD1,-,TGTGCCAGCAGCCCCTCAACAGGGGAGGTAGGCTACACCTTC,CASSPSTGEVGYTF
TRBJ2-7,TRBV19,-,-,TGTGCCAGATCCGAGGACAATGCTATTGTCCCCTACGAGCAGTACTTC,CARSEDNAIVPYEQYF
TRBJ2-1,TRBV4-3,TRBD1,-,TGCGCCAGCAGCCAAGGGCGACAGGGGAACTTTGAGCAGTTCTTC,CASSQGRQGNFEQFF
TRBJ2-7,TRBV12-5,TRBD1,-,TGTGCTAGTGGTTTGGTCTTGGACAGGAAAACCTACGAGCAGTACTTC,CASGLVLDRKTYEQYF
TRBJ2-1,TRBV29-1,TRBD2,-,TGCAGCGTTGAAGGGCTAGCGGGGGGAAAATGGAATGAGCAGTTCTTC,CSVEGLAGGKWNEQFF
TRBJ2-7,TRBV6-5,TRBD1,-,TGTGCCAGCAGCTATCGGACAGGGGCCTACGAGCAGTACTTC,CASSYRTGAYEQYF
TRBJ2-1,TRBV7-8,TRBD2,-,TGTGCCAGCAGCTTAGGGGGAGGGCCTTATGAGCAGTTCTTC,CASSLGGGPYEQFF
TRBJ2-7,TRBV7-9,-,few,TGTGCCAGCAGCCCGAACCGACTCGTCTCCTACGAGCAGTACTTC,CASSPNRLVSYEQYF
TRBJ1-1,TRBV19,-,-,TGTGCCAGTAGTCGGGGAATAGCACCCATGAACACTGAAGCTTTCTTT,CASSRGIAPMNTEAFF
TRBJ1-2,TRBV7-2,-,-,TGTGCCAGCAGCCCCCCCGGACAGTCCTATGGCTACACCTTC,CASSPPGQSYGYTF
TRBJ2-7,TRBV21-1,-,-,TGTGCCAGCATCCGGACAGGCCGCCCCTACGAGCAGTACTTC,CASIRTGRPYEQYF